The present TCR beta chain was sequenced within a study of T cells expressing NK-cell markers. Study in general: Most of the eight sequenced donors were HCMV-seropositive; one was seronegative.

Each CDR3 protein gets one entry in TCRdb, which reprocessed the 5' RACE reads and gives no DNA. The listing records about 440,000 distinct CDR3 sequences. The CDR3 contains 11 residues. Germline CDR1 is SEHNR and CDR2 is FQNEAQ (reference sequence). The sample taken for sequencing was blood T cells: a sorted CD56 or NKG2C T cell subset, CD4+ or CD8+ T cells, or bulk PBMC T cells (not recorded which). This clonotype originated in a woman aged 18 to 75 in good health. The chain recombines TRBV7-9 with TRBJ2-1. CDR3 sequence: CASSLMNDQFF.